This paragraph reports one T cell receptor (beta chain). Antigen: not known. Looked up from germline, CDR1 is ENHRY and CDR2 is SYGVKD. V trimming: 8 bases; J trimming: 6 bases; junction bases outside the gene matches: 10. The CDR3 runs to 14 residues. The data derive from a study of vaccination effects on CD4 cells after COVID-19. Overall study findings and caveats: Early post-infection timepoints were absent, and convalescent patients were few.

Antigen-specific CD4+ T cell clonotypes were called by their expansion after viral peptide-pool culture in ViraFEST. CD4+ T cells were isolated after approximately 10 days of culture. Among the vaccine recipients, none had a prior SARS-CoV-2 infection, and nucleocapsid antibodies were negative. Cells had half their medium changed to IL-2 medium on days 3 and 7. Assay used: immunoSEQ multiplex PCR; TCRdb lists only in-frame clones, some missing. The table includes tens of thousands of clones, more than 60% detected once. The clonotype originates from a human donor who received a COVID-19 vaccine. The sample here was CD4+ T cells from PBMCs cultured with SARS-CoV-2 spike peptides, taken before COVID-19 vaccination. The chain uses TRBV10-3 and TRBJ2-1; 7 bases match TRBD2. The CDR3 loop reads CAIGGGRAPNEQFF. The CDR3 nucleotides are TGTGCCATCGGCGGCGGGAGAGCACCCAATGAGCAGTTCTTC.